This is a list of T cell receptor beta chains from one sample in a study of shared clonotypes between healthy human individuals. The method was immunoSEQ multiplex PCR; TCRdb's version includes in-frame clones alone and lacks a portion of them. The sample lists fewer than 3 million clones; approximately 90% were seen once. The sequencing sample was made of naive CD4+ T cells from PBMCs. All receptors come from a man between 18 and 29 years old in good health. Some clones in this sample may be carry-over from other donors' samples. Both conserved end residues are part of each CDR3. A D gene is named only where the DNA matches it firmly. Some rows have no size entry. The others give once, few or many, or a class for an expanded clone.

abundance: -; j_gene: TRBJ1-1; d_gene: -; v_gene: TRBV6-5; CDR3aa: CASSYSREVNTEAFF; CDR3nt: TGTGCCAGCAGTTACTCGAGAGAGGTGAACACTGAAGCTTTCTTT
abundance: -; j_gene: TRBJ1-2; d_gene: TRBD1; v_gene: TRBV14; CDR3aa: CASSQQGANYGYTF; CDR3nt: TGTGCCAGCAGTCAACAGGGGGCTAACTATGGCTACACCTTC
abundance: -; j_gene: TRBJ2-7; d_gene: TRBD2; v_gene: TRBV5-1; CDR3aa: CASRSLGGSYYEQYF; CDR3nt: TGCGCCAGCAGGTCCCTCGGCGGGAGCTACTACGAGCAGTACTTC
abundance: -; j_gene: TRBJ1-2; d_gene: -; v_gene: TRBV11-2; CDR3aa: CASSLWASYTF; CDR3nt: TGTGCCAGCAGCTTATGGGCCAGCTACACCTTC
abundance: -; j_gene: TRBJ2-7; d_gene: TRBD1; v_gene: TRBV7-9; CDR3aa: CASSFFWGDRDDEQYF; CDR3nt: TGTGCCAGCAGCTTCTTTTGGGGGGACAGGGACGACGAGCAGTACTTC
abundance: few; j_gene: TRBJ1-2; d_gene: -; v_gene: TRBV6-1; CDR3aa: CASSERSGGGYTF; CDR3nt: TGTGCCAGCAGTGAGAGGTCCGGGGGAGGCTACACCTTC
abundance: -; j_gene: TRBJ1-1; d_gene: -; v_gene: TRBV7-9; CDR3aa: CASSKGVNTEAFF; CDR3nt: TGTGCCAGCAGTAAAGGAGTGAACACTGAAGCTTTCTTT
abundance: once; j_gene: TRBJ2-7; d_gene: -; v_gene: TRBV4-1; CDR3aa: CASSQGGGTLKAYEQYF; CDR3nt: TGCGCCAGCAGCCAAGGGGGAGGGACATTAAAAGCCTACGAGCAGTACTTC
abundance: few; j_gene: TRBJ2-7; d_gene: -; v_gene: TRBV27; CDR3aa: CASRQTGSYEQYF; CDR3nt: TGTGCCAGCCGACAGACAGGCTCCTACGAGCAGTACTTC
abundance: -; j_gene: TRBJ2-7; d_gene: TRBD2; v_gene: TRBV5-4; CDR3aa: CASSLETSGIFEQYF; CDR3nt: TGTGCCAGCAGCTTGGAGACTAGCGGGATCTTCGAGCAGTACTTC
abundance: -; j_gene: TRBJ2-5; d_gene: -; v_gene: TRBV6-5; CDR3aa: CASSYGPGGQETQYF; CDR3nt: TGTGCCAGCAGTTACGGTCCTGGGGGCCAAGAGACCCAGTACTTC
abundance: once; j_gene: TRBJ1-4; d_gene: -; v_gene: TRBV30; CDR3aa: CASRRGGNEKLFF; CDR3nt: TGTGCTTCGAGACGGGGGGGTAATGAAAAACTGTTTTTT
abundance: -; j_gene: TRBJ2-3; d_gene: -; v_gene: TRBV19; CDR3aa: CASTGTPVDTQYF; CDR3nt: TGTGCCAGTACGGGCACCCCTGTAGATACGCAGTATTTT
abundance: -; j_gene: TRBJ1-1; d_gene: -; v_gene: TRBV27; CDR3aa: CASTPDMNTEAFF; CDR3nt: TGTGCCAGCACCCCAGACATGAACACTGAAGCTTTCTTT
abundance: -; j_gene: TRBJ1-1; d_gene: TRBD1; v_gene: TRBV5-4; CDR3aa: CASSRGTGGGMNTEAFF; CDR3nt: TGTGCCAGCAGCCGGGGGACAGGGGGCGGAATGAACACTGAAGCTTTCTTT
abundance: -; j_gene: TRBJ2-1; d_gene: TRBD2; v_gene: TRBV28; CDR3aa: CASSASGSSYNEQFF; CDR3nt: TGTGCCAGCAGTGCTAGCGGGTCCAGCTACAATGAGCAGTTCTTC
abundance: -; j_gene: TRBJ2-5; d_gene: -; v_gene: TRBV2; CDR3aa: CASTRGRGQETQYF; CDR3nt: TGTGCCAGCACCCGAGGTAGGGGCCAGGAGACCCAGTACTTC
abundance: -; j_gene: TRBJ1-2; d_gene: -; v_gene: TRBV5-1; CDR3aa: CASSEAMGYGYTF; CDR3nt: TGCGCCAGCAGCGAAGCGATGGGGTATGGCTACACCTTC
abundance: -; j_gene: TRBJ1-3; d_gene: -; v_gene: TRBV28; CDR3aa: CASSLWPLAGNTIYF; CDR3nt: TGTGCCAGCAGTTTGTGGCCCCTGGCTGGAAACACCATATATTTT
abundance: once; j_gene: TRBJ1-4; d_gene: -; v_gene: TRBV5-1; CDR3aa: CASSSEPRGIEKLFF; CDR3nt: TGCGCCAGCAGCTCCGAGCCCCGAGGCATTGAAAAACTGTTTTTT
abundance: -; j_gene: TRBJ2-3; d_gene: -; v_gene: TRBV7-9; CDR3aa: CASSLGRGPASTDTQYF; CDR3nt: TGTGCCAGCAGCTTAGGTCGGGGACCCGCTAGCACAGATACGCAGTATTTT
abundance: once; j_gene: TRBJ2-1; d_gene: -; v_gene: TRBV6-4; CDR3aa: CASSEAGYEQFF; CDR3nt: TGTGCCAGCAGTGAAGCGGGTTATGAGCAGTTCTTC
abundance: -; j_gene: TRBJ2-2; d_gene: TRBD1; v_gene: TRBV5-1; CDR3aa: CASSSLPSGTGAFANTGELFF; CDR3nt: TGCGCCAGCAGCTCCCTCCCAAGTGGGACAGGGGCGTTCGCGAACACCGGGGAGCTGTTTTTT
abundance: -; j_gene: TRBJ2-1; d_gene: TRBD2; v_gene: TRBV5-5; CDR3aa: CASSTRAGRGDEQFF; CDR3nt: TGTGCCAGCAGCACCCGCGCGGGGAGGGGCGATGAGCAGTTCTTC
abundance: -; j_gene: TRBJ2-1; d_gene: -; v_gene: TRBV15; CDR3aa: CATSSVWGFRNEQFF; CDR3nt: TGTGCCACCAGCTCCGTTTGGGGGTTTCGCAATGAGCAGTTCTTC
abundance: once; j_gene: TRBJ1-2; d_gene: TRBD1; v_gene: TRBV5-1; CDR3aa: CASSRNAGQGYGYTF; CDR3nt: TGCGCCAGCAGCAGAAACGCCGGACAGGGATATGGCTACACCTTC
abundance: -; j_gene: TRBJ2-2; d_gene: -; v_gene: TRBV2; CDR3aa: CASHNQGVDTGELFF; CDR3nt: TGTGCCAGCCATAATCAAGGCGTCGACACCGGGGAGCTGTTTTTT
abundance: -; j_gene: TRBJ2-3; d_gene: -; v_gene: TRBV5-1; CDR3aa: CASSLGQSTDTQYF; CDR3nt: TGCGCCAGCAGCTTGGGGCAGAGTACAGATACGCAGTATTTT
abundance: -; j_gene: TRBJ2-1; d_gene: TRBD2; v_gene: TRBV29-1; CDR3aa: CSVSRTSHEQFF; CDR3nt: TGCAGCGTTTCTCGGACTAGTCATGAGCAGTTCTTC
abundance: -; j_gene: TRBJ1-3; d_gene: -; v_gene: TRBV7-8; CDR3aa: CASSWGLLSPSGNTIYF; CDR3nt: TGTGCCAGCAGCTGGGGACTCCTAAGCCCCTCTGGAAACACCATATATTTT
abundance: -; j_gene: TRBJ1-1; d_gene: -; v_gene: TRBV10-3; CDR3aa: CAISLQAVGTEAFF; CDR3nt: TGTGCCATCAGCCTCCAGGCGGTAGGCACTGAAGCTTTCTTT
abundance: -; j_gene: TRBJ2-2; d_gene: -; v_gene: TRBV6-4; CDR3aa: CASSAGQGAGELFF; CDR3nt: TGTGCCAGCAGTGCCGGCCAGGGTGCCGGGGAGCTGTTTTTT
abundance: -; j_gene: TRBJ2-2; d_gene: -; v_gene: TRBV5-4; CDR3aa: CASSLQSGELFF; CDR3nt: TGTGCCAGCAGCTTGCAGAGCGGGGAGCTGTTTTTT
abundance: -; j_gene: TRBJ2-3; d_gene: -; v_gene: TRBV7-3; CDR3aa: CASSPGHKDTQYF; CDR3nt: TGTGCCAGCAGCCCCGGGCATAAGGATACGCAGTATTTT
abundance: -; j_gene: TRBJ1-2; d_gene: TRBD1; v_gene: TRBV6-5; CDR3aa: CASGSDRDSYGYTF; CDR3nt: TGTGCCAGCGGATCTGATCGGGACAGCTATGGCTACACCTTC
abundance: -; j_gene: TRBJ2-2; d_gene: -; v_gene: TRBV11-2; CDR3aa: CASSIRSQIIQDTGELFF; CDR3nt: TGTGCCAGCAGCATTAGATCCCAAATTATTCAAGACACCGGGGAGCTGTTTTTT
abundance: -; j_gene: TRBJ2-6; d_gene: -; v_gene: TRBV30; CDR3aa: CACSSGANVLTF; CDR3nt: TGTGCCTGTTCCTCTGGGGCCAACGTCCTGACTTTC
abundance: -; j_gene: TRBJ2-2; d_gene: -; v_gene: TRBV28; CDR3aa: CASSTGGGRTGELFF; CDR3nt: TGTGCCAGCAGTACAGGCGGGGGCAGGACCGGGGAGCTGTTTTTT
abundance: -; j_gene: TRBJ1-5; d_gene: TRBD1; v_gene: TRBV5-5; CDR3aa: CASSPGTGYQPQHF; CDR3nt: TGTGCCAGCAGCCCGGGGACAGGGTATCAGCCCCAGCATTTT
abundance: -; j_gene: TRBJ2-3; d_gene: -; v_gene: TRBV7-8; CDR3aa: CASAGEAWDTQYF; CDR3nt: TGTGCCAGCGCCGGGGAGGCGTGGGATACGCAGTATTTT
abundance: -; j_gene: TRBJ2-7; d_gene: TRBD1; v_gene: TRBV28; CDR3aa: CASSAYDRAQYF; CDR3nt: TGTGCCAGCAGTGCCTATGACAGGGCCCAGTACTTC
abundance: once; j_gene: TRBJ2-1; d_gene: -; v_gene: TRBV4-1; CDR3aa: CASSQNYQGSVGNEQFF; CDR3nt: TGCGCCAGCAGCCAAAACTACCAAGGGTCGGTAGGCAATGAGCAGTTCTTC
abundance: -; j_gene: TRBJ1-4; d_gene: TRBD1; v_gene: TRBV27; CDR3aa: CASRPWGQGETGGEKLFF; CDR3nt: TGTGCCAGCAGGCCGTGGGGACAGGGGGAAACGGGAGGTGAAAAACTGTTTTTT
abundance: -; j_gene: TRBJ2-7; d_gene: -; v_gene: TRBV11-2; CDR3aa: CASRRLQDGGYGEQYF; CDR3nt: TGTGCCAGCAGACGATTACAGGACGGGGGCTACGGCGAGCAGTACTTC
abundance: -; j_gene: TRBJ2-1; d_gene: TRBD2; v_gene: TRBV5-1; CDR3aa: CASSPGLVQYNEQFF; CDR3nt: TGCGCCAGCAGCCCTGGACTAGTGCAATACAATGAGCAGTTCTTC
abundance: -; j_gene: TRBJ2-6; d_gene: -; v_gene: TRBV6-6; CDR3aa: CASTRRTSGANVLTF; CDR3nt: TGTGCCAGCACGAGAAGAACCTCTGGGGCCAACGTCCTGACTTTC
abundance: -; j_gene: TRBJ1-4; d_gene: -; v_gene: TRBV4-2; CDR3aa: CASSQGQINEKLFF; CDR3nt: TGTGCCAGCAGCCAAGGACAGATTAATGAAAAACTGTTTTTT
abundance: -; j_gene: TRBJ2-1; d_gene: TRBD1; v_gene: TRBV6-1; CDR3aa: CAWGQTDEQFF; CDR3nt: TGTGCCTGGGGACAGACCGATGAGCAGTTCTTC
abundance: -; j_gene: TRBJ2-2; d_gene: -; v_gene: TRBV7-3; CDR3aa: CASSGGLPKGELFF; CDR3nt: TGTGCCAGCAGCGGGGGACTGCCCAAAGGGGAGCTGTTTTTT
abundance: -; j_gene: TRBJ2-3; d_gene: -; v_gene: TRBV5-6; CDR3aa: CASIIWSGDTQYF; CDR3nt: TGTGCCAGCATCATTTGGTCGGGAGATACGCAGTATTTT
abundance: -; j_gene: TRBJ1-2; d_gene: TRBD1; v_gene: TRBV5-1; CDR3aa: CASSPGTGGFSYTF; CDR3nt: TGCGCCAGCAGCCCCGGGACAGGGGGTTTTAGCTACACCTTC
abundance: -; j_gene: TRBJ1-2; d_gene: TRBD1; v_gene: TRBV29-1; CDR3aa: CSVGETQQRTGNTF; CDR3nt: TGCAGCGTCGGCGAGACACAACAAAGGACAGGGAACACCTTC
abundance: -; j_gene: TRBJ1-1; d_gene: -; v_gene: TRBV7-3; CDR3aa: CASSNTPGDTEAFF; CDR3nt: TGTGCCAGCAGCAATACCCCGGGTGACACTGAAGCTTTCTTT
abundance: -; j_gene: TRBJ1-3; d_gene: TRBD1; v_gene: TRBV9; CDR3aa: CASSVEGTGFGNTIYF; CDR3nt: TGTGCCAGCAGCGTAGAAGGGACAGGGTTCGGAAACACCATATATTTT
abundance: -; j_gene: TRBJ2-5; d_gene: TRBD2; v_gene: TRBV28; CDR3aa: CASSFGLAGGLETQYF; CDR3nt: TGTGCCAGCAGTTTTGGACTAGCGGGAGGTTTGGAGACCCAGTACTTC
abundance: -; j_gene: TRBJ2-1; d_gene: -; v_gene: TRBV6-5; CDR3aa: CASTMGTGANEQFF; CDR3nt: TGTGCCAGCACTATGGGTACCGGAGCGAATGAGCAGTTCTTC
abundance: -; j_gene: TRBJ2-3; d_gene: TRBD1; v_gene: TRBV5-1; CDR3aa: CASSLENRGPTDTQYF; CDR3nt: TGCGCCAGCAGCTTGGAAAACAGGGGGCCCACAGATACGCAGTATTTT